These T cell receptor beta chains were read from a single sample in a study of cytomegalovirus exposure and HLA in healthy donors. Method: immunoSEQ multiplex PCR; TCRdb's copy keeps in-frame clones and lacks some. Among 100,000 to 140,000 clones listed, 76% were seen once. The specimen sequenced was PBMCs. Every receptor here comes from a man younger than 35 in good health and CMV-seronegative. The CDR3 runs from the conserved cysteine through the conserved F or W. D genes are given only for firm matches. For some rows the clone size is stated as once, few or many, or as a class when expanded; others skip it.

TRBV2	NA	NA	TRBJ2-7	TGTGCCAGCAGGGCCGGGACAACCTCCTACGAGCAGTACTTC	CASRAGTTSYEQYF
TRBV7-8	NA	NA	TRBJ1-2	TGTGCCAGCAGTCAACAGGTGGGCTATGGCTACACCTTC	CASSQQVGYGYTF
TRBV5-1	NA	NA	TRBJ2-1	TGCGCCAGCAGCTTTCGGGACATTTACAATGAGCAGTTCTTC	CASSFRDIYNEQFF
TRBV18	TRBD1	NA	TRBJ1-6	TGTGCCAGCTCACCCATTACAGGGGGCGACTCACCCCTCCACTTT	CASSPITGGDSPLHF
TRBV6-4	NA	NA	TRBJ2-2	TGTGCCAGCAGTGACACAGGGTCGGGGAACACCGGGGAGCTGTTTTTT	CASSDTGSGNTGELFF
TRBV6-6	NA	few	TRBJ1-1	TGTGCCAGCAGTTACACAGGGACGTACACTGAAGCTTTCTTT	CASSYTGTYTEAFF
TRBV6-6	TRBD1	NA	TRBJ2-5	TGTGCCAGCAGTTCCCGACCGGGGACAGTAGAGACCCAGTACTTC	CASSSRPGTVETQYF
TRBV7-8	NA	few	TRBJ1-1	TGTGCCAGCAGCCGCGACACAGGGTTAGCTTTCTTT	CASSRDTGLAFF
TRBV27	TRBD1	NA	TRBJ2-4	TGTGCCAGCGTGGGACAGGGGGGAAACATTCAGTACTTC	CASVGQGGNIQYF
TRBV6-1	TRBD2	NA	TRBJ2-7	TGTGCCAGCAGCCCAGTACTAGCGGGGACCTACGAGCAGTACTTC	CASSPVLAGTYEQYF
TRBV7-9	TRBD2	NA	TRBJ2-4	TGTGCCAGCACTATAGTCCGAGGACTAGAGAACATTCAGTACTTC	CASTIVRGLENIQYF
TRBV25-1	TRBD2	NA	TRBJ2-3	TGTGCCAGTTCCCTGAATGGAGCGGGGGAATATACGCAGTATTTT	CASSLNGAGEYTQYF
TRBV5-1	TRBD2	few	TRBJ2-1	TGCGCCAGCAGCTTTCTAGCGGGGGTCTACAATGAGCAGTTCTTC	CASSFLAGVYNEQFF
TRBV6-5	NA	NA	TRBJ2-3	TGTGCCAGCAGTGGACAGTTCACAGATACGCAGTATTTT	CASSGQFTDTQYF
TRBV7-2	NA	few	TRBJ2-1	TGTGCCAGCAGCTTCCGGGGGAACTCCTACAATGAGCAGTTCTTC	CASSFRGNSYNEQFF
TRBV6-1	TRBD2	NA	TRBJ2-7	TGTGCCAGCAGTGAAGCCGGGACTAGCGCCGAGCAGTACTTC	CASSEAGTSAEQYF
TRBV7-6	NA	NA	TRBJ2-3	TGTGCCAGCAGCTTAGTCGAGACTAGTTCAGATACGCAGTATTTT	CASSLVETSSDTQYF
TRBV7-8	TRBD2	NA	TRBJ2-1	TGTGCCAGCAGCTTACGGGGCGGGGGGCATCAGTTCTTC	CASSLRGGGHQFF
TRBV5-8	TRBD1	NA	TRBJ1-2	TGTGCCAGCAGCTCTGGACAGGGGGCTTACTATGGCTACACCTTC	CASSSGQGAYYGYTF
TRBV7-7	TRBD2	NA	TRBJ2-1	TGTGCCAGCAGCTCCGGATTCGGGACTAGCGGGGGTACGCAGTTCTTC	CASSSGFGTSGGTQFF
TRBV7-8	TRBD1	NA	TRBJ1-5	TGTGCCAGCAGCCTAAGACAGGGGTATAGCAATCAGCCCCAGCATTTT	CASSLRQGYSNQPQHF
TRBV6-6	NA	NA	TRBJ1-2	TGTGCCAGCAGTAATGCAGGGGTATATGGCTACACCTTC	CASSNAGVYGYTF
TRBV29-1	NA	NA	TRBJ2-5	TGCAGCGTCCCGACGGAGAACCAAGAGACCCAGTACTTC	CSVPTENQETQYF
TRBV6-5	NA	NA	TRBJ1-1	TGTGCCAGCAGTTACCATATTGGCTTTACGGGAACTGAAGCTTTCTTT	CASSYHIGFTGTEAFF
TRBV10-2	TRBD1	NA	TRBJ1-1	TGCGCCAGCAGTTCCGGGACAGGGTTGAACACTGAAGCTTTCTTT	CASSSGTGLNTEAFF
TRBV6-5	TRBD2	NA	TRBJ2-1	TGTGCCAGCAGTTACCTCGGGGCTAGCGGGGGGAATGAGCAGTTCTTC	CASSYLGASGGNEQFF
TRBV5-1	TRBD1	NA	TRBJ1-2	TGCGCCAGCAGCTCCGGCTGGTTACAGGGGGACTTAGGTGGCTACCCCTTC	CASSSGWLQGDLGGYPF
TRBV25-1	NA	NA	TRBJ2-7	TGTGCCAGCAGTGATAATGGAGCGGTCAACGAGCAGTACTTC	CASSDNGAVNEQYF
TRBV29-1	NA	NA	TRBJ1-2	TGCAGCGTTGACCCGGAGGGTGGCTATGGCTACACCTTC	CSVDPEGGYGYTF
TRBV6-1	NA	NA	TRBJ2-7	TGTGCCAGCAGTGAGGCCGGCGCAGGAGGCGCCTACGAGCAGTACTTC	CASSEAGAGGAYEQYF
TRBV10-2	TRBD2	NA	TRBJ2-1	TGCGCCAGCACGCCGGGGGGGGCTCCGGTCTTC	CASTPGGAPVF
TRBV18	NA	NA	TRBJ1-1	TGTGCCAGCTCGAACTCGCAAATGAACACTGAAGCTTTCTTT	CASSNSQMNTEAFF
TRBV4-2	NA	NA	TRBJ2-3	TGTGCCAGCAGCCAAGGTGGGGGGACAGATACGCAGTATTTT	CASSQGGGTDTQYF
TRBV28	TRBD2	NA	TRBJ2-2	TGTGCCAGCAGTCTCCTCTTGTTAGCGGGGGACACCGGGGAGCTGTTTTTT	CASSLLLLAGDTGELFF
TRBV7-9	NA	once	TRBJ1-1	TGTTCCAGCAGCCCGCCGTGGGCTGGGTTAGGCACTGAAGCTTTCTTT	CSSSPPWAGLGTEAFF
TRBV21-1	NA	NA	TRBJ1-1	TGTGCCAGCATTACCAAGGGGACCGGGGGGCCGTCGAACACTGAAGCTTTCTTT	CASITKGTGGPSNTEAFF
TRBV5-1	NA	NA	TRBJ2-7	TGCGCCAGCAGCCTGGGTAGCTCCTACGAGCAGTACTTC	CASSLGSSYEQYF
TRBV7-8	NA	NA	TRBJ2-7	TGTGCCAGCAGCTCGGGAGAGGCAAGCTACGAGCAGTACTTC	CASSSGEASYEQYF
TRBV7-9	NA	NA	TRBJ1-6	TGTGCCAGCAGCCGAGGAGGGTCACCCCTCCACTTT	CASSRGGSPLHF
TRBV5-4	NA	NA	TRBJ2-3	TGTGCCAGCTCACCCCCTCGGGGAGGCCGGGATACGCAGTATTTT	CASSPPRGGRDTQYF
TRBV7-2	TRBD1	NA	TRBJ1-2	TGTGCCAGCAGCTTAGAAATGACAGGGTTTGGCTATGGCTACACCTTC	CASSLEMTGFGYGYTF